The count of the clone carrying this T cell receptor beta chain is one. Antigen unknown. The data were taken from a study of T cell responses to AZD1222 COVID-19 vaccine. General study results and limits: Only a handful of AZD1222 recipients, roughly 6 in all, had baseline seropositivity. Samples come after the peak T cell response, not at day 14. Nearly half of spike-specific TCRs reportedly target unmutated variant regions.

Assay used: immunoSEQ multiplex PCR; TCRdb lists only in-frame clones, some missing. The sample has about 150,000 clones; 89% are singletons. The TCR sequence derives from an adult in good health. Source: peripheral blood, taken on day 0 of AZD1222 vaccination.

This CDR3 is CASSYRDSGANVLTF. CDR3 nucleotides: TGTGCCAGCAGTTATCGGGACTCTGGGGCCAACGTCCTGACTTTC. This chain connects TRBV6-2 or TRBV6-3 to TRBJ2-6; TRBD2 might be the D (5 bases). V was cut by 3 bases and J by 0 bases, with 6 bases left in between. Germline V lookup: CDR1 MNHEY, CDR2 SVGEGT. The CDR3 totals 15 residues.